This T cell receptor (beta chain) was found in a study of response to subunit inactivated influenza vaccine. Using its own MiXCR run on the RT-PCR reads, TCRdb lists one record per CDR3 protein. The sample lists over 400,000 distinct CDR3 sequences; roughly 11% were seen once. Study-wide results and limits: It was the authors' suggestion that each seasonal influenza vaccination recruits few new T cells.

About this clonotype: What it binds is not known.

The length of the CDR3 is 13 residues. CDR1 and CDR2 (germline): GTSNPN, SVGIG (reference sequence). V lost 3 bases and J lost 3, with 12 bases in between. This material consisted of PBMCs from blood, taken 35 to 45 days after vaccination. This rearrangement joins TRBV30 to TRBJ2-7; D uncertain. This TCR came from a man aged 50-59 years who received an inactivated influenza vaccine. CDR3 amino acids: CAWRRPGDYEQYF. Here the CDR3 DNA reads TGTGCCTGGAGGAGGCCCGGTGACTACGAGCAGTACTTC.